This T cell receptor beta chain was found in a study of identical twins. Germline values: CDR1 SEHNR, CDR2 FQNEAQ (reference sequence). Trimming cost V 8 bases and J 3 bases, with 13 bases left between them. This CDR3 is built from 13 residues. This clonotype was seen a few times. One entry per CDR3 protein, called by TCRdb with MiXCR from the 5' RACE reads. Of under 1 million distinct CDR3 sequences listed, roughly an eighth were seen once; the top ten hold around 1.5%. This sample was shared with a second study, whose subject was yellow fever vaccine responses in identical twins.

This chain uses TRBV7-9 with TRBJ1-1; possibly TRBD1 for D (5 bases). What was sequenced was PBMCs. The sequence was obtained from a woman between 18 and 29 years old in good health. CDR3 amino acids: CASGAGLDTEAFF. The CDR3 coding sequence is TGTGCCAGCGGGGCAGGGTTGGACACTGAAGCTTTCTTT.